The 14 T cell receptor beta chains below all came from one sample that was sequenced in a study of blood T cell repertoires in COVID-19. Only in-frame clones appear in the TCRdb table, and some are missing; sequencing was by immunoSEQ multiplex PCR. The sample includes a few hundred thousand clones, roughly 84% seen only once; the top ten take 3.4%. The sequenced sample was PBMCs or T cells enriched from blood (not recorded which). These receptors came from a middle-aged man who had recovered from COVID-19.

The chain uses TRBV29-1 and TRBJ2-3; 16 positions agree with TRBD2. The germline gives CDR1 SQVTM, CDR2 ANQGSEA. The CDR3 totals 16 residues. J gave up 1 base and V 6 bases, and 4 bases lay outside the gene matches. CDR3 bases: TGCAGCGTCGCCGGGACTAGCGGGAGGGGCACAGATACGCAGTATTTT. Translated: CSVAGTSGRGTDTQYF.

V gene TRBV5-4 combines with J gene TRBJ2-7, with 7 positions matching TRBD1. This CDR3 has 15 amino acids. V was pared by 3 bases and J by 7 bases, with 13 bases of the junction left unmatched. Germline V lookup: CDR1 SGHNT, CDR2 YYREEE (reference sequence). Written as DNA, the CDR3 is TGTGCCAGCAGCTACGCCGGGACAGTCCCTATTGAGCAGTACTTC. This sequence encodes CASSYAGTVPIEQYF. The entire variable domain, with the rest obtained from reference TRBV5-4 and TRBJ2-7, is as follows: ETGVTQSPTHLIKTRGQQVTLRCSSQSGHNTVSWYQQALGQGPQFIFQYYREEENGRGNFPPRFSGLQFPNYSSELNVNALELDDSALYLCASSYAGTVPIEQYFGPGTRLTVT.

The chain carries TRBV4-3 and TRBJ2-3; D remains unclear. The CDR3 has 13 residues. CDR1 is LGHNA and CDR2 is YSLEER in the germline V gene. V was shortened by 1 base and J by 2 bases, with 4 bases between the two germline ends. This chain's CDR3 is CASSQGPTDTQYF. The CDR3 DNA reads as TGCGCCAGCAGCCAAGGGCCCACAGATACGCAGTATTTT.

The CDR3 DNA is TGCGCCAGCAGCTTACAAAGCGCGACCACTGAAGCTTTCTTT. Protein sequence: CASSLQSATTEAFF. This chain connects TRBV5-1 to TRBJ1-1, with D unresolved. CDR1 and CDR2 from the germline V gene are SGHRS and YFSETQ. V gave up 2 bases and J gave up 4 bases, with 12 bases separating them. The length of the CDR3 is 14 residues.

J is TRBJ1-1 and V is TRBV24-1; 7 bases line up with TRBD1. J gave up 6 bases and V 3 bases, and 3 bases lay outside the gene matches. Germline lookup yields CDR1 KGHDR and CDR2 SFDVKD. The CDR3 sequence is 13 residues long. The CDR3 DNA is TGTGCCACCAGTGATCGACAGGGCTCTGAAGCTTTCTTT. Protein product: CATSDRQGSEAFF.

This clone was observed a single time. This chain uses TRBV11-3 with TRBJ2-3; no clear D gene. The CDR3 covers 14 residues. Per the germline V gene, CDR1 is SGHNT and CDR2 is YENEEA. The CDR3 DNA reads TGTGCGATAACAACGCCCAATAGCACAGATACGCAGTATTTT. Residues: CAITTPNSTDTQYF.

The rearrangement joins TRBV6-6 to TRBJ1-6; 7 bases map to TRBD1. Germline CDR1 and CDR2: MNHNY and SVGAGI (reference sequence). V lost 6 bases, J lost 9 bases, and 8 bases stayed unmatched. The CDR3 runs 14 residues. CDR3 coding DNA: TGTGCCAGCAGCCCCGACAGGGCGTCTTCACCCCTCCACTTT. As protein: CASSPDRASSPLHF.

This clone was counted a few times. J is TRBJ2-3 and V is TRBV2, with TRBD1 as a possible D gene (6 bases). The CDR3 is made up of 16 amino acids. Germline CDR1 SNHLY, CDR2 FYNNEI. Trimming stripped 6 bases from V and 2 bases from J, with 18 bases between. CDR3 residues: CASREPGTTHTDTQYF. The DNA of the CDR3 is TGTGCCAGCAGGGAACCCGGGACAACCCACACAGATACGCAGTATTTT.

The chain uses TRBV7-9 and TRBJ2-7; the match to TRBD2 covers 13 bases. Per germline, CDR1 SEHNR and CDR2 FQNEAQ (reference sequence). CDR3 length equals 17 residues. The J segment lost 0 bases and the V segment lost 3 bases, leaving 5 bases of the junction unmatched. The CDR3 is CASSFRGTSGNSYEQYF. In nucleotides, the CDR3 is TGTGCCAGCAGCTTCCGGGGGACTAGCGGGAACTCCTACGAGCAGTACTTC.

The chain couples TRBV10-3 to TRBJ1-5; 7 positions agree with TRBD1. This CDR3 contains 18 residues. The V and J ends lost 5 bases and 1 base, in that order; junction bases with no gene match: 14. CDR1 is ENHRY, CDR2 SYGVKD, per germline. As DNA, the CDR3 is TGTGCCATCAGTCCCACAAATACAGGGGCTTCCAGCAATCAGCCCCAGCATTTT. This translates into CAISPTNTGASSNQPQHF.

The V gene is TRBV6-5, the J gene TRBJ2-5, with D possibly matching TRBD1 (6 bases). Trimming took off 3 bases at V and 5 bases at J, with 13 bases between the two ends. The CDR3 is 14 amino acids. Germline V gives CDR1 MNHEY, CDR2 SVGAGI. CDR3 residues: CASSYARGVETQYF. The CDR3 nucleotides read TGTGCCAGCAGTTATGCCAGGGGTGTTGAGACCCAGTACTTC.

The chain employs TRBV6-5 and TRBJ1-5; 9 positions match TRBD1. Germline V gene data show CDR1 as MNHEY and CDR2 as SVGAGI. J lost 7 bases, V lost 6 bases, and 10 bases had no gene match. This CDR3 contains 15 residues. CDR3 nucleotides: TGTGCCAGCAGAGACACAGGGGGCGCGGTCCAGCCCCAGCATTTT. It encodes CASRDTGGAVQPQHF.

The gene calls are TRBV18 and TRBJ2-1; 10 positions agree with TRBD2. V was pared by 0 bases and J by 5 bases, with 7 bases of the junction left unmatched. The CDR3 is 17 amino acids. Germline CDR1 and CDR2: KGHSH and LQKENI. The CDR3 loop reads CASSPPSTSGINNEQFF. The CDR3 bases are TGTGCCAGCTCACCACCGTCAACTAGCGGGATAAACAATGAGCAGTTCTTC.

This chain connects TRBV5-1 to TRBJ2-1; TRBD2 might be the D (5 bases). CDR1 and CDR2 (germline): SGHRS, YFSETQ. V shed 3 bases and J shed 2 bases, with 12 bases lying between them. CDR3 length: 15 residues. Here the CDR3 DNA reads TGCGCCAGCAGCTCAGGAGGCCTGCCCTACAATGAGCAGTTCTTC. Translation gives CASSSGGLPYNEQFF.